The clone carrying this TCR beta chain occurred a few times. What it recognizes is unknown. TCRdb passed the RT-PCR reads through MiXCR, listing each CDR3 protein once. Of under 550,000 distinct CDR3 sequences listed, less than 8% are singletons. The data stem from a study of response to subunit inactivated influenza vaccine. Whole-study findings and limits: The authors suggested that few new T cells are recruited per seasonal influenza vaccination.

The sequence was collected from a man aged 50 to 75 who received an inactivated influenza vaccine. Sequenced material: PBMCs from blood, taken less than 30 months after vaccination.

The CDR3 DNA reads TGCAGTGCTAGAGATTACAGGGCCTCAGAGACCCAGTACTTC. Translation gives CSARDYRASETQYF. The chain combines TRBV20-1 with TRBJ2-5; the D gene is possibly TRBD1 (6 bases). V lost 0 bases to trimming and J lost 4 bases, with 12 bases between them. The germline gives CDR1 DFQATT, CDR2 SNEGSKA (reference sequence). There are 14 residues in the CDR3.